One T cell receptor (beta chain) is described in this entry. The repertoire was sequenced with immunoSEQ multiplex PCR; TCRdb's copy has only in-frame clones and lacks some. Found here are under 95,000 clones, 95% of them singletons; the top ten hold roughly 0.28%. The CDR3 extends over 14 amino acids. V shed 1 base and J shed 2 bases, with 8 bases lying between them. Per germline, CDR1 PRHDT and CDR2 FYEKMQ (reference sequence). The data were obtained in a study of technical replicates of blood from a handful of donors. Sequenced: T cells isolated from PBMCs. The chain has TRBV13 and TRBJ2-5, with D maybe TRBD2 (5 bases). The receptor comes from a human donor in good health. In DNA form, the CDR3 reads TGTGCCAGCAGCTTAGAAGCGGAGCAAGAGACCCAGTACTTC. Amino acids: CASSLEAEQETQYF.